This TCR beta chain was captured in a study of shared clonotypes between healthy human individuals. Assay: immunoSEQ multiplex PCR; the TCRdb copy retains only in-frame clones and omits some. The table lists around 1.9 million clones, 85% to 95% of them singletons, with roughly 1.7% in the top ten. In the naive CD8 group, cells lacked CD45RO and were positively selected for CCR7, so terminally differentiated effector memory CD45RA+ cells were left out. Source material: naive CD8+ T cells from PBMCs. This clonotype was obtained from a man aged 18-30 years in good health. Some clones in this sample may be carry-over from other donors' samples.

The CDR3 sequence: CASSTQPGLREADTQYF. CDR3 nucleotide sequence: TGTGCCAGCAGCACACAACCCGGGCTCCGGGAGGCAGATACGCAGTATTTT. This rearrangement joins TRBV11-2 to TRBJ2-3; 7 bases are shared with TRBD2. The CDR3 has 17 amino acids. Germline lookup yields CDR1 SGHAT and CDR2 FQNNGV. V lost 5 bases to trimming and J lost 4 bases; unmatched junction nucleotides: 15.